What follows describes a single T cell receptor (beta chain). The data stem from a study of blood T cell repertoires in COVID-19. Overall study: The study drew acute and convalescent COVID-19 samples from the United States, Italy and Spain. Sources were T cells, B-cell-depleted T cells, or PBMCs; the material itself was cDNA or gDNA.

In the authors' workflow: Reference gene primer amplification gave estimated nucleated cell counts. Profiled with immunoSEQ multiplex PCR; TCRdb holds only in-frame clones, not every one. That table gives V, J and clone size, and the DNA gave D and trimming. The repertoire consists of 90,000 to 150,000 clones, with roughly 80% occurring once and the leading ten covering about 2.7%. CDR3 length: 16 residues. Trimming cost V 5 bases and J 10 bases; bases outside gene matches: 14. CDR1 SEHNR and CDR2 FQNEAQ come from the germline V gene (reference sequence). This clonotype was sampled from a man between 45 and 60 years old with acute or convalescent COVID-19. This chain joins TRBV7-9 and TRBJ1-6; TRBD1 matches 7 bases. The sample consisted of peripheral blood. CDR3 in amino acids: CASSPRPGTESSPLHF. DNA of the CDR3: TGTGCCAGCAGCCCCAGACCCGGGACAGAGTCCTCACCCCTCCACTTT.